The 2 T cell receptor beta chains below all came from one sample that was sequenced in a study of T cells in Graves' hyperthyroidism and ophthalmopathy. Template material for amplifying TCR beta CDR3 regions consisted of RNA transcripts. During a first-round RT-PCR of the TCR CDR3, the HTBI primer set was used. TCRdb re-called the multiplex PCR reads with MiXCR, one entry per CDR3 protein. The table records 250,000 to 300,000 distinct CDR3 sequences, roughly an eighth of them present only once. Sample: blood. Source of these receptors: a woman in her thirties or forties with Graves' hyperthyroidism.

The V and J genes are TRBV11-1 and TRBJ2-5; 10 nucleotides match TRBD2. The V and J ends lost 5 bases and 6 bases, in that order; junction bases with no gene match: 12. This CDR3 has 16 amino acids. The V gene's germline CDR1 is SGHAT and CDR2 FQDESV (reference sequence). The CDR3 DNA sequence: TGTGCCAGCAGCCAAAGACTAGCGGGCCCTGGGCAGACCCAGTACTTC. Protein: CASSQRLAGPGQTQYF.

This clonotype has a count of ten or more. CDR3 coding DNA: TGTGCCAGCAGTTTAAACAGCATCTATGGCTACACCTTC. This encodes CASSLNSIYGYTF. The rearrangement uses TRBV27 and TRBJ1-2; D ambiguous. Germline loops: CDR1 MNHEY, CDR2 SMNVEV (reference sequence). Trimming took off 2 bases at V and 4 bases at J, with 8 bases between the two ends. This CDR3 has 13 residues.